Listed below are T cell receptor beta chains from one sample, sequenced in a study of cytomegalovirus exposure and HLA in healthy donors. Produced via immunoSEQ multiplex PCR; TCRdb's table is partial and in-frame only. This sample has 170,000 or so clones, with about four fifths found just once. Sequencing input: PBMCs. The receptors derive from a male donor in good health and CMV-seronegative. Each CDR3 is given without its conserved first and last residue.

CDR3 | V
ASQPTGTGDSPLH | TRBV28
ASSYSSGGGGNTIY | TRBV6-5
ATRGGVGEQY | TRBV4-1
ASSFEGRRPEAF | TRBV27
AWSVMDRGPYDGYT | TRBV30
ASSSDRGEQF | TRBV11-3
ASSFSGTGANVLT | TRBV27
ASGQIPPLDRGYEQY | TRBV12-5
ASSPAGTSRYEQY | TRBV7-9
ASSPKTGAITEAF | TRBV18
ASSLERQGYSPLH | TRBV7-9
AWSRRVSYQPQH | TRBV30
ASSLAPGDQPQH | TRBV5-4
ATSIGRRGITNEKLF | TRBV15
ASSSQGEPTDTQY | TRBV28
ASSLRSLAGAYEQY | TRBV23-1
SAYRGRIDTQY | TRBV29-1
ASSPAAGGFYEQY | TRBV28
ATSSSSFEQY | TRBV15
ASSGLAGFSYNEQF | TRBV9
ATSRGSHSYNQPQH | TRBV15
ASSKDNRDLFRNEQF | TRBV13
ASSLFQGGSNQPQH | TRBV27
ASRMGGATNEKLF | TRBV28
ASSLQAAGDEQF | TRBV28
ASKPPRGAKNIQY | TRBV6-6
ASSDGLAGPYNEQF | TRBV11-3
ASSFGRSAYEQY | TRBV27
ASSQDTPPPDTQY | TRBV4-1
AWSDRGNQPQH | TRBV30
ASSQSTITGAGYT | TRBV4-1
ASSQGGASGIAYNEQF | TRBV4-2
ASSEYASGRIDTQY | TRBV25-1
ASSSQGLLNTEAF | TRBV6-5
AIRGNSSYNSPLH | TRBV10-3
ASSAQGRTYNEQF | TRBV5-1
SDLRTGGRNEQF | TRBV29-1
ASSPLPGGDYGYT | TRBV11-1
ASNDRGATNEKLF | TRBV6-1
ASSLTRNTEAF | TRBV28
ASSLGSGRTDEQF | TRBV7-9
AWSKKGGNQPQH | TRBV30
ASSRGLAGSYGYT | TRBV7-9
ASSSEPGQGAQPQH | TRBV5-1
ASSQDQALGLAGVPSTDTQY | TRBV4-1
ASSYSGRGVNYGYT | TRBV6-5
ASSVATGVVDSPLH | TRBV9
ASSQSDTQY | TRBV6-5
ASSEAVRDYEQY | TRBV2
ASSLWENEKLF | TRBV6-4